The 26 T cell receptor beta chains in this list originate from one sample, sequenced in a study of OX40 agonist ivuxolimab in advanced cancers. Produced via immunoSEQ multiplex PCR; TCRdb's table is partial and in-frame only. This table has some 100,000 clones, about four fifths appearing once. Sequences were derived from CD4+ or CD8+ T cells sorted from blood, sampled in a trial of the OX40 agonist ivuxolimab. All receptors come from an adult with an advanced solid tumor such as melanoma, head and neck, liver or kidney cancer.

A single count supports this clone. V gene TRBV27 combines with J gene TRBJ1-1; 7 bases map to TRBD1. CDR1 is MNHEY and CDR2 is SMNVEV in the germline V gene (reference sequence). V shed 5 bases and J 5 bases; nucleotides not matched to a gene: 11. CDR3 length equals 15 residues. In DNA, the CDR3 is TGTGCCAGCAGTACCAAGACAGGGAGGAAGACTGAAGCTTTCTTT. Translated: CASSTKTGRKTEAFF.

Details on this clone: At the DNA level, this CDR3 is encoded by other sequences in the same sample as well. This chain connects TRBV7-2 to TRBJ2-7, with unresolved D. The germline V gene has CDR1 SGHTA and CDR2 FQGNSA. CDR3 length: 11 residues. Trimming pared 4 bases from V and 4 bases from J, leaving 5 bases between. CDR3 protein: CASSSYYEQYF. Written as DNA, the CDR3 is TGTGCCAGCAGCTCTTATTACGAGCAGTACTTC.

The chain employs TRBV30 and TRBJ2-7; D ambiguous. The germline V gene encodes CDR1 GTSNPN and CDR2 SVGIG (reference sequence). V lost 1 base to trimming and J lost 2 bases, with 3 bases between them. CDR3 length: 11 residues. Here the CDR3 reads CAWSGAYEQYF. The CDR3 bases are TGTGCCTGGAGTGGGGCCTACGAGCAGTACTTC.

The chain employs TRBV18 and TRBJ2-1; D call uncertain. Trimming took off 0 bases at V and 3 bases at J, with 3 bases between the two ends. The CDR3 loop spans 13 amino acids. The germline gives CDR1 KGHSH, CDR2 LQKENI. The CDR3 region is CASSPPNYNEQFF. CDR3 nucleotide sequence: TGTGCCAGCTCACCACCGAACTACAATGAGCAGTTCTTC. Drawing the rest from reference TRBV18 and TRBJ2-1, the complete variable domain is NAGVMQNPRHLVRRRGQEARLRCSPMKGHSHVYWYRQLPEEGLKFMVYLQKENIIDESGMPKERFSAEFPKEGPSILRIQQVVRGDSAAYFCASSPPNYNEQFFGPGTRLTVL.

In DNA, the CDR3 is TGTGCCTGGAATCCACTAGGGACAGCGAACACTGAAGCTTTCTTT. The encoded protein is CAWNPLGTANTEAFF. The genes are TRBV30 and TRBJ1-1; 7 positions agree with TRBD1. V lost 4 bases to trimming and J lost 1 base; unmatched junction nucleotides: 9. The CDR3 consists of 15 residues. Germline loops: CDR1 GTSNPN, CDR2 SVGIG (reference sequence).

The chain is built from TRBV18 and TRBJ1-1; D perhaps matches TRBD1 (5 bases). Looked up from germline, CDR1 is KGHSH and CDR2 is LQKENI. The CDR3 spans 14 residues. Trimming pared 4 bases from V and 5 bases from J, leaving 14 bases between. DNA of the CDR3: TGTGCCAGCTCACTTACTACCGGGGGGACTGAAGCTTTCTTT. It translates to CASSLTTGGTEAFF.

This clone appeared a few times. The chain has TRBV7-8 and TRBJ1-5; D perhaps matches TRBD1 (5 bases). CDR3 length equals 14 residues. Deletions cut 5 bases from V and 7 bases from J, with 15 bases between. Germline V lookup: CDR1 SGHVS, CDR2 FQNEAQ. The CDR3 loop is CASSPGAGFQPQHF. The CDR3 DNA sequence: TGTGCCAGCAGCCCCGGGGCTGGCTTCCAGCCCCAGCATTTT.

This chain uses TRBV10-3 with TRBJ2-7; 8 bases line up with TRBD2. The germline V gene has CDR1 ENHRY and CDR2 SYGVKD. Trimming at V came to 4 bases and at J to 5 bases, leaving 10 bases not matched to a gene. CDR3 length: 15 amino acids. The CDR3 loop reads CAISGGAGAFHEQYF. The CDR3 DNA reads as TGTGCCATCAGTGGTGGAGCGGGGGCCTTCCACGAGCAGTACTTC.

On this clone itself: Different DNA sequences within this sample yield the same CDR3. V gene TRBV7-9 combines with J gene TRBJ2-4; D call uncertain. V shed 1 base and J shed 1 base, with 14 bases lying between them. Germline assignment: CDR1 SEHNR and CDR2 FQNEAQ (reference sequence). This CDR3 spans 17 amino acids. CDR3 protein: CASSLVGPALAKNIQYF. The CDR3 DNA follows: TGTGCCAGCAGCTTAGTCGGGCCGGCGCTGGCCAAAAACATTCAGTACTTC. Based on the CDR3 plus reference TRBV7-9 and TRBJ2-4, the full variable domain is DTGVSQNPRHKITKRGQNVTFRCDPISEHNRLYWYRQTLGQGPEFLTYFQNEAQLEKSRLLSDRFSAERPKGSFSTLEIQRTEQGDSAMYLCASSLVGPALAKNIQYFGAGTRLSVL.

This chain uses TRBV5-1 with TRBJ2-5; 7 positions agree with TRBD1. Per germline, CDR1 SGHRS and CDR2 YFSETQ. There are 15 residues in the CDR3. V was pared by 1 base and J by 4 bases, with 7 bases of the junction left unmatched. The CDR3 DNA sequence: TGCGCCAGCAGCTTGTCAGGCACAGGGGTAGAGACCCAGTACTTC. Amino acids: CASSLSGTGVETQYF.

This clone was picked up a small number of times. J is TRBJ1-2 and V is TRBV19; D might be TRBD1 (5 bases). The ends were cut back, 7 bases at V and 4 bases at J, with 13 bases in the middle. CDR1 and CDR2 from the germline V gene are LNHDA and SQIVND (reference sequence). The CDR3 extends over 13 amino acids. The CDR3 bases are TGTGCCAGTACCACAGACGGGGGCTATGGCTACACCTTC. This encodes CASTTDGGYGYTF.

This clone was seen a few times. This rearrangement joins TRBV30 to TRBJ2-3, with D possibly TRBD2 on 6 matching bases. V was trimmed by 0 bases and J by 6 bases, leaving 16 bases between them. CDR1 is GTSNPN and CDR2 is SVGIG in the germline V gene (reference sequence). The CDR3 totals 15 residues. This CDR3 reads CAWSVWGGDWDTQYF. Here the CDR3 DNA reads TGTGCCTGGAGTGTATGGGGCGGGGATTGGGATACGCAGTATTTT.

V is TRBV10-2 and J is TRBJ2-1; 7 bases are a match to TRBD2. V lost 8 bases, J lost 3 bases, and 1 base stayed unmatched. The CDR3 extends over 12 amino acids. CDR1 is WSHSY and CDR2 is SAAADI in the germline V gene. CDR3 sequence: CASGLDYNEQFF. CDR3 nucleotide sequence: TGCGCCAGCGGACTAGACTACAATGAGCAGTTCTTC.

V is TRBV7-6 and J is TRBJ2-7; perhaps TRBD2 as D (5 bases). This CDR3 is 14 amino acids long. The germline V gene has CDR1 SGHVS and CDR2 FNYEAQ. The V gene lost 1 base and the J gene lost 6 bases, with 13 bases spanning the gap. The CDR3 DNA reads TGTGCCAGCAGCTTAGGAGGGTCTTACGGCGAGCAGTACTTC. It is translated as CASSLGGSYGEQYF.

The CDR3 loop is CASSSGQAHNSPLHF. The CDR3 DNA follows: TGTGCCAGCAGCTCGGGACAGGCCCATAATTCACCCCTCCACTTT. V and J are TRBV7-3 and TRBJ1-6, with 8 bases fitting TRBD1. The CDR3 loop spans 15 amino acids. Germline trimming cut 4 bases from V and 5 bases from J; bases unmatched to any gene: 4. The germline gives CDR1 SGHTA, CDR2 FQGTGA. Filled out from reference TRBV7-3 and TRBJ1-6, the complete variable domain reads GAGVSQTPSNKVTEKGKYVELRCDPISGHTALYWYRQSLGQGPEFLIYFQGTGAADDSGLPNDRFFAVRPEGSVSTLKIQRTERGDSAVYLCASSSGQAHNSPLHFGNGTRLTVT.

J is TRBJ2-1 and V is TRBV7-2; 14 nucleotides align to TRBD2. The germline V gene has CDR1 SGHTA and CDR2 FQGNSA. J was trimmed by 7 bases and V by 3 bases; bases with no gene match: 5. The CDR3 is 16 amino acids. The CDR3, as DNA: TGTGCCAGCAGCTTCACCGGGACTAGCGGGAGTAATGAGCAGTTCTTC. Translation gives CASSFTGTSGSNEQFF.

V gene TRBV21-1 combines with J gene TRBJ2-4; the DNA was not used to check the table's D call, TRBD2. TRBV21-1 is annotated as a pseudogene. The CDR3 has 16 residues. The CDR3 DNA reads TGTGCCAGCAGCTGGGATGGGGGGAGTGATGAAAACATTCAGTACTTC. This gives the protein CASSWDGGSDENIQYF.

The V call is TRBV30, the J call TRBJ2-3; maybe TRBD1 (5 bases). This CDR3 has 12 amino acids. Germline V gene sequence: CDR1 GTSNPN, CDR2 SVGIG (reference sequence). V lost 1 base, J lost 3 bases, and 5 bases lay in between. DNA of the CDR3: TGTGCCTGGAGTGAGGGGACAGATACGCAGTATTTT. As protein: CAWSEGTDTQYF.

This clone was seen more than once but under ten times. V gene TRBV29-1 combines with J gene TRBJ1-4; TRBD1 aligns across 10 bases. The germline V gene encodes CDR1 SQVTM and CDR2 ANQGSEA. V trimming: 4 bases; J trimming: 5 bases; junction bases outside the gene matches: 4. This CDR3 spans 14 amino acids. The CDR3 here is CSVVGQGGNEKLFF. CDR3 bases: TGCAGCGTTGTCGGACAGGGGGGAAATGAAAAACTGTTTTTT.

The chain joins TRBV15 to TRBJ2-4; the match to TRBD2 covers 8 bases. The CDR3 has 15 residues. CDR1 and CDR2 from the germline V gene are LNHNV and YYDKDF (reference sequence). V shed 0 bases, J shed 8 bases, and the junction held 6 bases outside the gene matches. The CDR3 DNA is TGTGCCACCAGCAGAGATTACGGGAGGGCCTACATTCAGTACTTC. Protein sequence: CATSRDYGRAYIQYF.

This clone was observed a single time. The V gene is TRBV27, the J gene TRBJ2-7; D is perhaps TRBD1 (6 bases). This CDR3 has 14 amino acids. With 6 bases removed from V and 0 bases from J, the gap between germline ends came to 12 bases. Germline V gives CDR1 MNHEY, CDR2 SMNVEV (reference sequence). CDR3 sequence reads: CASRDSGFSYEQYF. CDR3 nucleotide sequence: TGTGCCAGCAGGGACAGCGGTTTCTCCTACGAGCAGTACTTC.

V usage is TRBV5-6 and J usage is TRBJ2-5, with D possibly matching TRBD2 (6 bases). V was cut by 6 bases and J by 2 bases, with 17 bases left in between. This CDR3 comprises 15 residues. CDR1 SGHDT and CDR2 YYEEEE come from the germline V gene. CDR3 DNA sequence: TGTGCCAGCAACCCCCGGGGTAGCGGACAAGAGACCCAGTACTTC. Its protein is CASNPRGSGQETQYF.

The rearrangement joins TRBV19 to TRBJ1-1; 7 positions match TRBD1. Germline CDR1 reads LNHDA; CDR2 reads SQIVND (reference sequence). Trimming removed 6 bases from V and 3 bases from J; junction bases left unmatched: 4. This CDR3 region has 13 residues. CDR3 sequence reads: CASRGQLHTEAFF. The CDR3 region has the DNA TGTGCCAGTAGGGGACAGTTACACACTGAAGCTTTCTTT. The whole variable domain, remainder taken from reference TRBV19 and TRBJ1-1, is DGGITQSPKYLFRKEGQNVTLSCEQNLNHDAMYWYRQDPGQGLRLIYYSQIVNDFQKGDIAEGYSVSREKKESFPLTVTSAQKNPTAFYLCASRGQLHTEAFFGQGTRLTVV.

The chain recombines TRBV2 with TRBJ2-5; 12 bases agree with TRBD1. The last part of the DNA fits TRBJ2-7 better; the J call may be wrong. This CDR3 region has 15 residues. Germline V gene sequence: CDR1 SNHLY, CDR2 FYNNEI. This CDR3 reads CASLLPGQGADEQYF. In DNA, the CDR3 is TGTGCCAGCTTACTCCCGGGACAGGGGGCCGACGAGCAGTACTTC.

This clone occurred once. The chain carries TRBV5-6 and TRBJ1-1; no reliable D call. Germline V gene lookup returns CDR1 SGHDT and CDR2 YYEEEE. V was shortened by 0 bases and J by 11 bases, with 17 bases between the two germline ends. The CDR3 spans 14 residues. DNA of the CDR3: TGTGCCAGCAGCTTGGGCCCAGCTAGCGGAGTTGCTTTCTTT. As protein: CASSLGPASGVAFF.

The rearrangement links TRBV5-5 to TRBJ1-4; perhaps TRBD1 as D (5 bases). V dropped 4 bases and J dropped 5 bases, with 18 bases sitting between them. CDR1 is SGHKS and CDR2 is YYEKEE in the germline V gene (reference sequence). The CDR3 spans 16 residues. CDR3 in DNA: TGTGCCAGCAGCCTGGCGGGGGACGGCAGAAATGAAAAACTGTTTTTT. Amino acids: CASSLAGDGRNEKLFF.